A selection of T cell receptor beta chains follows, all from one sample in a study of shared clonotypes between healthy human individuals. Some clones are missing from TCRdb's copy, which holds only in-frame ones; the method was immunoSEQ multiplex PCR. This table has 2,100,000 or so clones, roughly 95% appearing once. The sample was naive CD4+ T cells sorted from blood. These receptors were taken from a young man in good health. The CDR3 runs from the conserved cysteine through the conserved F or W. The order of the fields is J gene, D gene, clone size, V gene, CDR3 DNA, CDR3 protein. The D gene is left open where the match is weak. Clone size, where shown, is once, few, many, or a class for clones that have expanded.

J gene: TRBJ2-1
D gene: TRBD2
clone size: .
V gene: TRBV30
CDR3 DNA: TGTGCCTGGAGTGTAGTGGCTAGCGGGGGCGGTAGGCGGTTCTTC
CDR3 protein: CAWSVVASGGGRRFF

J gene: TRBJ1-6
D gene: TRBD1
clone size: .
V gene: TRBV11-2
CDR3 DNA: TGTGCCAGCAGCGAGGGACAGGGGGGATCACCCCTCCACTTT
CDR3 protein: CASSEGQGGSPLHF

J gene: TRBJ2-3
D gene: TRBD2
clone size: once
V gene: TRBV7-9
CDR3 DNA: TGTGCCAGCAGCTTTACGGGACTAGCGGGGATGCGCACAGATACGCAGTATTTT
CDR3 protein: CASSFTGLAGMRTDTQYF

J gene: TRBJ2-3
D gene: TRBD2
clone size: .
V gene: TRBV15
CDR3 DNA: TGTGCCACCAGCAGAGGACAAGCGGGAGGGCGGACAGATACGCAGTATTTT
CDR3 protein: CATSRGQAGGRTDTQYF

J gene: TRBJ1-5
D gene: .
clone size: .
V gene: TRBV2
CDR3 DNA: TGTGCCAGCACTCCTCGGCAGGTCCTGACTAGCAATCAGCCCCAGCATTTT
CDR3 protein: CASTPRQVLTSNQPQHF

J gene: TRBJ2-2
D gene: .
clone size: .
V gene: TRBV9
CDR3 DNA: TGTGCCAGCAGCGTTCGTCCCGGCGGGGAGCTGTTTTTT
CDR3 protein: CASSVRPGGELFF

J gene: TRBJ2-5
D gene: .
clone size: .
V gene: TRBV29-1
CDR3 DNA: TGCAGCGTTGAAGGTTTATTCCAAGAGACCCAGTACTTC
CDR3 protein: CSVEGLFQETQYF

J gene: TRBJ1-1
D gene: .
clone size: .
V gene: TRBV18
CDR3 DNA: TGTGCCAGCTCACCCGGGCTGGACACTGAAGCTTTCTTT
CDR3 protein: CASSPGLDTEAFF

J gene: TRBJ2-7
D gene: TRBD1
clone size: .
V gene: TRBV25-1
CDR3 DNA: TGTGCCAGCAGGATACCGGGACAGGGGGATCACGAGCAGTACTTC
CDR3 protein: CASRIPGQGDHEQYF

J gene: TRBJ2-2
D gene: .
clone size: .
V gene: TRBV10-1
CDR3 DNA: TGCGCCAGCAGTGACAGGGGCACCAACACCGGGGAGCTGTTTTTT
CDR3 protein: CASSDRGTNTGELFF

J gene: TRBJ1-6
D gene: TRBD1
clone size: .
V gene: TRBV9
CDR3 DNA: TGTGCCAGCAGCGTAGCAGGGGGTAATTCACCCCTCCACTTT
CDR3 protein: CASSVAGGNSPLHF

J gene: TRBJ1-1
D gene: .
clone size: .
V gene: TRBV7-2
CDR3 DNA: TGTGCCAGCAGCCCGCTAAACCCCGGGACTCCGAACACTGAAGCTTTCTTT
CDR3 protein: CASSPLNPGTPNTEAFF

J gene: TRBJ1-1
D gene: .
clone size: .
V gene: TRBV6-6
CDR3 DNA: TGTGCCAGCAGTGACTACATGAACACTGAAGCTTTCTTT
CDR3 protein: CASSDYMNTEAFF

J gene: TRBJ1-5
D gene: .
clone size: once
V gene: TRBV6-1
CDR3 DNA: TGTGCCAGCAGTGAAACAGCGTCCGTCGGGGTTCAGCCCCAGCATTTT
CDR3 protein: CASSETASVGVQPQHF

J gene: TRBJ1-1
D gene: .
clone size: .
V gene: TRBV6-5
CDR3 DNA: TGTGCCAGCACCGGCATAGGAACTGAAGCTTTCTTT
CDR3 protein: CASTGIGTEAFF

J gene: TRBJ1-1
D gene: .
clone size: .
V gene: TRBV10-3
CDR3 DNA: TGTGCCGCCCAATCCCAGGAGAACACTGAAGCTTTCTTT
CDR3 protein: CAAQSQENTEAFF

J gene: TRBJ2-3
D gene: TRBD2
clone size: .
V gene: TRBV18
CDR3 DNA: TGTGCCAGCCTCAAAGGAGCGGGGGGGAGCACAGATACGCAGTATTTT
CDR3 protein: CASLKGAGGSTDTQYF

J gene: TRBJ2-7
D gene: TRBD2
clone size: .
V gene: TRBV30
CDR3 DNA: TGTGCCTGGGGGGAGGGGCCCTACGAGCAGTACTTC
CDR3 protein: CAWGEGPYEQYF

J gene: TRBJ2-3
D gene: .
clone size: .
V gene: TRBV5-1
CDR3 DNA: TGCGCCAGCAGCCCTTTGGGGGCGACAGATACGCAGTATTTT
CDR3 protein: CASSPLGATDTQYF

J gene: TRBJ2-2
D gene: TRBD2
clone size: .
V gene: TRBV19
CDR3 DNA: TGTGCCAGTAGTAATAGCGGGAGAATCACCGGGGAGCTGTTTTTT
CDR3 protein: CASSNSGRITGELFF

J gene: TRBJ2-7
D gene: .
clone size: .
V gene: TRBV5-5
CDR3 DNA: TGTGCCAGCAGCGAAGTCCCACGGCAGGGGCCCTACGAGCAGTACTTC
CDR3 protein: CASSEVPRQGPYEQYF

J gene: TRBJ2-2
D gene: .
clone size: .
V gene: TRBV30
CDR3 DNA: TGTGCCTGGAGTGAACAGGTTAACGGGGAGCTGTTTTTT
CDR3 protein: CAWSEQVNGELFF

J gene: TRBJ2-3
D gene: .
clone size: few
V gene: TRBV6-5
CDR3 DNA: TGTGCCAGCAGTTACGACCCCACAGATACGCAGTATTTT
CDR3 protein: CASSYDPTDTQYF

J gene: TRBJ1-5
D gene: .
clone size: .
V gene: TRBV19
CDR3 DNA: TGTGCCAGTAGTCCCTCCGGCGGGGGGCCTCAGCCCCAGCATTTT
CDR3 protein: CASSPSGGGPQPQHF

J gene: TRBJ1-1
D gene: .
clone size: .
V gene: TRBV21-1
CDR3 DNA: TGTGCCAGCAGAGATGACAGGGTGAACACTGAAGCTTTCTTT
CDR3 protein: CASRDDRVNTEAFF

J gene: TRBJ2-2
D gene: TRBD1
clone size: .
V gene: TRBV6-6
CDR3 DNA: TGTGCCAGCAGCCCCCGACAGGGGAGCACCGGGGAGCTGTTTTTT
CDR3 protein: CASSPRQGSTGELFF

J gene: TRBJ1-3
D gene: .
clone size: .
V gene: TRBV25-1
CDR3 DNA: TGTGCCAGCTCTGGGCGGAACACCATATATTTT
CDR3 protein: CASSGRNTIYF

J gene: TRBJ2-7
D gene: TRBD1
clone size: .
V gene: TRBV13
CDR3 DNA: TGTGCCAGCACTCCAAGGACAGGGGTCTACGAGCAGTACTTC
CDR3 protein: CASTPRTGVYEQYF

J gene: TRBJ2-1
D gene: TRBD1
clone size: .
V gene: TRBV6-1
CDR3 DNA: TGTGCCAGCAGTGAAGCGAGGGACAGCTCGTACAATGAGCAGTTCTTC
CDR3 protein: CASSEARDSSYNEQFF

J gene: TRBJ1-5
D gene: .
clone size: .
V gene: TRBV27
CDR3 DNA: TGTGCCAGCAGTAGAACGGAGACCGGGCGCAGGAATCAGCCCCAGCATTTT
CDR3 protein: CASSRTETGRRNQPQHF

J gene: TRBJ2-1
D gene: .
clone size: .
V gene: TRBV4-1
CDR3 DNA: TGCGCCAGCAGCCAATTAAGCGGAATGTCCTACAATGAGCAGTTCTTC
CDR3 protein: CASSQLSGMSYNEQFF

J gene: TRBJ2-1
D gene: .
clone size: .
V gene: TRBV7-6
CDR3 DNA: TGTGCCAGCAGCAAGGTTCTTGACGATGAGCAGTTCTTC
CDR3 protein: CASSKVLDDEQFF

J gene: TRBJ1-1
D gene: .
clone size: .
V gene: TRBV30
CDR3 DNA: TGTGCCTGGACGGCGGCGAACACTGAAGCTTTCTTT
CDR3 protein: CAWTAANTEAFF

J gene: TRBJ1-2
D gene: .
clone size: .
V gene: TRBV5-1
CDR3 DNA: TGCGCCAGCAGCTTGGCCTCCTACCCAAAGGGCTACACCTTC
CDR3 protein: CASSLASYPKGYTF

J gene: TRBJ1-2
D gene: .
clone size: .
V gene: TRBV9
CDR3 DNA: TGTGCCAGCACTAGTAACTATGGCTACACCTTC
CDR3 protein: CASTSNYGYTF

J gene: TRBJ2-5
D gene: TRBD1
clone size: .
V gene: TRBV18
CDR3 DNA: TGTGCCAGCTCACTACTGGACAGGGATTCGGAGACCCAGTACTTC
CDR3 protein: CASSLLDRDSETQYF

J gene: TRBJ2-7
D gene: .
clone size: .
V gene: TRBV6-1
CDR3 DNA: TGTGCCAGCAGAATGAAGGAGGGCCCCTACGAGCAGTACTTC
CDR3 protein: CASRMKEGPYEQYF

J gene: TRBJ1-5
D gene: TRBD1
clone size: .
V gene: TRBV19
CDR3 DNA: TGTGCCAGTAGTATCTCCACAGGGGGCTATAATCAGCCCCAGCATTTT
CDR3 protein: CASSISTGGYNQPQHF

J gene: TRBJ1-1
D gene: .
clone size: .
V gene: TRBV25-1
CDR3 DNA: TGTGCCAGCACCGAGGGGGGGGTAACTGAAGCTTTCTTT
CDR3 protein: CASTEGGVTEAFF

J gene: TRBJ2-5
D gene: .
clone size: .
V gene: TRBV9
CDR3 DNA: TGTGCCAGCAGCGTCTCCATTGGAGCGACTCAAGAGACCCAGTACTTC
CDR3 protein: CASSVSIGATQETQYF

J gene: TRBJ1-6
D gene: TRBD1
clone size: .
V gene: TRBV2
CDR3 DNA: TGTGCCAGCAGTGACGGACAGGTTAATTCACCCCTCCACTTT
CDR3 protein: CASSDGQVNSPLHF

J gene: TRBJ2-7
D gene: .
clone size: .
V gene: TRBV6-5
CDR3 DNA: TGTGCCAGCAGTTACTCAACTTTAAGCTCCTACGAGCAGTACTTC
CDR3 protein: CASSYSTLSSYEQYF

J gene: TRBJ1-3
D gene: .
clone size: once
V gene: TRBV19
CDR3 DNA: TGTGCCAGTAGTATAACGGACGGACCGCCATATTTT
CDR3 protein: CASSITDGPPYF

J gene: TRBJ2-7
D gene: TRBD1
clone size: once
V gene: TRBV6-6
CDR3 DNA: TGTGCCAGCAGTTACTCCCGGGACAGGGTCTACGAGCAGTACTTC
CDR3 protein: CASSYSRDRVYEQYF